This passage covers 22 T cell receptor beta chains from one sample sequenced in a study of T cells after yellow fever vaccination. TCRdb ran MiXCR on the 5' RACE reads and lists one entry per CDR3 protein. The table records hundreds of thousands of distinct CDR3 sequences, about 9.5% of them present only once. The sequencing here drew on PBMCs, taken on the day of the first yellow fever vaccination. The source of these receptors is a man younger than 30 who received the YFV17D yellow fever vaccine.

Only a few counts were recorded for this clonotype. This chain joins TRBV3-1 and TRBJ1-1, with 10 bases matching TRBD1. This CDR3 has 13 amino acids. Germline CDR1 LGHDT, CDR2 YNNKEL (reference sequence). The junction had 2 bases not matched to a gene; V was cut back by 4 bases and J by 6 bases. The CDR3: CASSRGQGAEAFF. CDR3 nucleotide sequence: TGTGCCAGCAGCCGAGGACAGGGGGCTGAAGCTTTCTTT.

The chain has TRBV20-1 and TRBJ2-3, with D perhaps matching TRBD1 (6 bases). CDR1 is DFQATT, CDR2 SNEGSKA, per germline (reference sequence). The CDR3 spans 14 residues. The V gene lost 6 bases and the J gene lost 3 bases, with 16 bases spanning the gap. CDR3 coding DNA: TGCAGTGCCAGGACCCAAACAGGGACAGATACGCAGTATTTT. This translates into CSARTQTGTDTQYF.

The chain carries TRBV20-1 and TRBJ2-3, with a weak D call TRBD2 (6 bases). CDR3 length: 15 residues. V was clipped by 5 bases and J by 2 bases, with 17 bases between them. The germline CDR1 and CDR2 sequences are DFQATT and SNEGSKA (reference sequence). This CDR3 reads CSAGGRTGATDTQYF. CDR3 DNA: TGCAGTGCTGGAGGCAGGACGGGAGCCACAGATACGCAGTATTTT.

The V and J genes are TRBV12-3 or TRBV12-4 and TRBJ2-3; D ambiguous. The CDR3 loop spans 14 amino acids. V shed 3 bases and J shed 1 base, with 8 bases lying between them. CDR3 in DNA: TGTGCCAGCAGTTTGATTCATGGCACAGATACGCAGTATTTT. This encodes CASSLIHGTDTQYF.

This clonotype was seen many times. The rearrangement joins TRBV28 to TRBJ2-7, with D possibly TRBD2 on 6 matching bases. Germline CDR1 MDHEN, CDR2 SYDVKM. V lost 6 bases and J 4 bases, leaving 10 bases between the germline ends. The CDR3 is 12 amino acids. The CDR3, as DNA: TGTGCCAGCAGCTTGGGAGGTTACGAGCAGTACGTC. Protein sequence: CASSLGGYEQYV.

This clonotype was counted a few times. The chain employs TRBV5-1 and TRBJ1-4; 10 bases match TRBD1. Per germline, CDR1 SGHRS and CDR2 YFSETQ. The CDR3 runs to 15 residues. V gave up 4 bases and J gave up 7 bases; unmatched junction bases: 7. CDR3 nucleotide sequence: TGCGCCAGCAGCCAAGGGGACAGGGGAGGTGAAAAACTGTTTTTT. Protein product: CASSQGDRGGEKLFF.

CDR3 sequence: CAIGGTERPGELFF. CDR3 sequence (DNA): TGTGCCATCGGGGGGACAGAAAGGCCCGGGGAGCTGTTTTTT. V and J are TRBV10-3 and TRBJ2-2; D is possibly TRBD1 (7 bases). Germline assignment: CDR1 ENHRY and CDR2 SYGVKD. The CDR3 is 14 residues long. The V gene lost 8 bases and the J gene lost 6 bases, with 16 bases spanning the gap.

This clonotype was counted a few times. In DNA form, the CDR3 reads TGTGCCAGCAGCCAGTTGGTGGGGCAAAACACTGAAGCTTTCTTT. It encodes CASSQLVGQNTEAFF. The chain links TRBV4-2 to TRBJ1-1; D possibly corresponds to TRBD1 (5 bases). Trimming removed 3 bases at V and 2 bases at J, with 13 bases between. Per germline, CDR1 LGHNA and CDR2 YNFKEQ. The CDR3 runs to 15 residues.

This clonotype was counted a few times. The chain carries TRBV5-1 and TRBJ2-7, with 13 bases identical to TRBD2. V lost 7 bases to trimming and J lost 6 bases; unmatched junction nucleotides: 10. The germline V gene encodes CDR1 SGHRS and CDR2 YFSETQ. This CDR3 comprises 15 residues. Here the CDR3 DNA reads TGCGCCAGCTCGGGACTAGCGGGGTCGGGCTCCGAGCAGTACTTC. Translation gives CASSGLAGSGSEQYF.

This clonotype showed up just a few times. The chain joins TRBV15 to TRBJ2-3; 9 positions match TRBD2. Germline V gives CDR1 LNHNV, CDR2 YYDKDF (reference sequence). This CDR3 spans 15 amino acids. J lost 4 bases, V lost 2 bases, and 4 bases had no gene match. The DNA for the CDR3 is TGTGCCACCAGCAGAACCAAGCGGGGGGCAGATACGCAGTATTTT. Encoded protein: CATSRTKRGADTQYF.

This clonotype was detected a few times. The chain couples TRBV5-6 to TRBJ1-4, with 7 nucleotides matching TRBD1. Germline trimming cut 4 bases from V and 8 bases from J; bases unmatched to any gene: 8. Germline CDR1 reads SGHDT; CDR2 reads YYEEEE. The CDR3 has 14 amino acids. CDR3: CASSAKGQYEKLFF. In DNA, the CDR3 is TGTGCCAGCAGCGCTAAGGGACAGTACGAAAAACTGTTTTTT. Filled out from reference TRBV5-6 and TRBJ1-4, the complete variable domain reads DAGVTQSPTHLIKTRGQQVTLRCSPKSGHDTVSWYQQALGQGPQFIFQYYEEEERQRGNFPDRFSGHQFPNYSSELNVNALLLGDSALYLCASSAKGQYEKLFFGSGTQLSVL.

This clonotype was observed a handful of times. This chain joins TRBV7-9 and TRBJ2-5, with TRBD2 matching over 7 bases. CDR1 is SEHNR, CDR2 FQNEAQ, per germline (reference sequence). This CDR3 is 13 amino acids long. The J segment lost 0 bases and the V segment lost 7 bases, leaving 2 bases of the junction unmatched. The CDR3 region is CASKAGDQETQYF. The CDR3 coding sequence is TGTGCCAGCAAGGCGGGGGACCAAGAGACCCAGTACTTC. The full variable domain, with the rest looked up from reference TRBV7-9 and TRBJ2-5, is DTGVSQNPRHKITKRGQNVTFRCDPISEHNRLYWYRQTLGQGPEFLTYFQNEAQLEKSRLLSDRFSAERPKGSFSTLEIQRTEQGDSAMYLCASKAGDQETQYFGPGTRLLVL.

This clonotype was counted many times. This rearrangement joins TRBV5-5 to TRBJ2-7, with 8 bases aligning to TRBD1. Trimming at V came to 4 bases and at J to 5 bases, leaving 8 bases not matched to a gene. The CDR3 covers 14 residues. The germline V gene has CDR1 SGHKS and CDR2 YYEKEE (reference sequence). CDR3 sequence: CASSKMGQDNEQYF. The CDR3 coding sequence is TGTGCCAGCAGCAAAATGGGACAGGACAACGAGCAGTACTTC.

This sequence joins TRBV7-9 and TRBJ2-5; possibly TRBD1 for D (6 bases). Trimming took off 4 bases at V and 4 bases at J, with 16 bases between the two ends. The CDR3 totals 15 residues. The germline V gene has CDR1 SEHNR and CDR2 FQNEAQ (reference sequence). CDR3 amino acids: CASSSRGTGGETQYF. In DNA form, the CDR3 reads TGTGCCAGCAGCTCTAGGGGGACCGGCGGAGAGACCCAGTACTTC.

The chain uses TRBV7-8 and TRBJ2-7, with D perhaps matching TRBD1 (6 bases). The CDR3 loop spans 14 amino acids. CDR1 is SGHVS and CDR2 is FQNEAQ in the germline V gene. The ends were cut back, 0 bases at V and 2 bases at J, with 8 bases in the middle. CDR3 sequence: CASSLAGGTYEQYV. CDR3 bases: TGTGCCAGCAGCTTAGCAGGGGGTACCTACGAGCAGTACGTC.

This clonotype was observed a few times. This sequence joins TRBV28 and TRBJ1-4; D is possibly TRBD1 (5 bases). The V end was cut by 5 bases, the J end by 0 bases, with 7 bases between. Germline CDR1 reads MDHEN; CDR2 reads SYDVKM. The CDR3 totals 14 residues. The CDR3 spells CASSQGSTNEKLFF. In nucleotides, the CDR3 is TGTGCCAGCAGTCAGGGTTCAACTAATGAAAAACTGTTTTTT.

This clonotype was seen only a few times. The rearrangement links TRBV11-2 to TRBJ1-2; D is undetermined. Trimming cost V 1 base and J 0 bases, with 12 bases left between them. The CDR3 covers 16 residues. Germline CDR1 reads SGHAT; CDR2 reads FQNNGV. As DNA, the CDR3 is TGTGCCAGCAGCTTAGTTGTAGGGCTATCTAACTATGGCTACACCTTC. This translates into CASSLVVGLSNYGYTF.

The rearrangement uses TRBV12-3 or TRBV12-4 and TRBJ1-2; D ambiguous. The CDR3 runs 12 residues. V was shortened by 3 bases and J by 8 bases, with 10 bases between the two germline ends. In DNA, the CDR3 is TGTGCCAGCAGTTTTACCTTTGGGGGCTACACCTTC. Encoded protein: CASSFTFGGYTF.

The chain combines TRBV5-5 with TRBJ1-3, with 7 positions matching TRBD1. Germline values: CDR1 SGHKS, CDR2 YYEKEE (reference sequence). This CDR3 is built from 15 residues. The J segment lost 4 bases and the V segment lost 4 bases, leaving 8 bases of the junction unmatched. DNA for the CDR3: TGTGCCAGCAGCCAATACCACAGGGGAGGAAACACCATATATTTT. This codes for CASSQYHRGGNTIYF.

This clonotype was counted at least ten times. The V call is TRBV3-1, the J call TRBJ1-1; 8 bases are shared with TRBD1. V lost 2 bases to trimming and J lost 5 bases; unmatched junction nucleotides: 4. This CDR3 region has 14 residues. Germline CDR1 LGHDT, CDR2 YNNKEL (reference sequence). The CDR3 coding sequence is TGTGCCAGCAGCCAACAGGGGGCAGGTACTGAAGCTTTCTTT. Translation: CASSQQGAGTEAFF.

This clonotype was seen repeatedly, ten times or more. J is TRBJ1-6 and V is TRBV29-1; TRBD1 might be the D (5 bases). The germline gives CDR1 SQVTM, CDR2 ANQGSEA. The CDR3 covers 13 residues. V dropped 4 bases and J dropped 6 bases, with 10 bases sitting between them. DNA for the CDR3: TGCAGCGTTGCAGATGGGGGTAATTCACCCCTCCACTTT. This encodes CSVADGGNSPLHF. The complete variable domain, with remaining parts taken from reference TRBV29-1 and TRBJ1-6, reads SAVISQKPSRDICQRGTSLTIQCQVDSQVTMMFWYRQQPGQSLTLIATANQGSEATYESGFVIDKFPISRPNLTFSTLTVSNMSPEDSSIYLCSVADGGNSPLHFGNGTRLTVT.

Only a few counts were recorded for this clonotype. This chain links TRBV11-2 with TRBJ2-7, with D possibly being TRBD1 (6 bases). The CDR3 length is 14 residues. Trimming removed 4 bases at V and 3 bases at J, with 13 bases between. Germline V gives CDR1 SGHAT, CDR2 FQNNGV. CDR3 coding DNA: TGTGCCAGCAGCTCAGGGGATAGCCACTACGAGCAGTACTTC. This sequence encodes CASSSGDSHYEQYF. The whole variable domain, filled in from reference TRBV11-2 and TRBJ2-7, reads EAGVAQSPRYKIIEKRQSVAFWCNPISGHATLYWYQQILGQGPKLLIQFQNNGVVDDSQLPKDRFSAERLKGVDSTLKIQPAKLEDSAVYLCASSSGDSHYEQYFGPGTRLTVT.